These 30 T cell receptor beta chains share one sample of origin, sequenced in a study of shared clonotypes between healthy human individuals. TCRdb's table, derived via immunoSEQ multiplex PCR, lists solely in-frame clones and lacks some. Of fewer than 600,000 clones in the sample, 70% to 80% are singletons; the top ten hold about 13%. Input material: PBMCs. The source is a woman aged 40-49 years in good health. Some clones in this sample may be carry-over from other donors' samples.

This clone was seen more than once but under ten times. The chain has TRBV10-3 and TRBJ2-1; 16 bases are shared with TRBD2. This CDR3 spans 15 amino acids. The germline CDR1 and CDR2 sequences are ENHRY and SYGVKD. V dropped 6 bases and J dropped 8; count of bases not matched to a gene: 4. CDR3 nucleotide sequence: TGTGCCATCAGCGGAGGGACTAGCGGGAGGGATGAGCAGTTCTTC. It encodes CAISGGTSGRDEQFF.

The DNA of the CDR3 is TGTGCCAGCAGTTTCCGGGGGATTTATCAGCCCCAGCATTTT. This encodes CASSFRGIYQPQHF. The chain links TRBV28 to TRBJ1-5; tentative D call: TRBD1 (5 bases). The CDR3 runs to 14 residues. Germline V CDR1 and CDR2: MDHEN, SYDVKM. The V end was cut by 3 bases, the J end by 5 bases, with 11 bases between.

The rearrangement joins TRBV6-1 to TRBJ1-4, with 8 positions matching TRBD1. The J segment lost 6 bases and the V segment lost 8 bases, leaving 11 bases of the junction unmatched. Germline V gives CDR1 MNHNS, CDR2 SASEGT. This CDR3 has 15 amino acids. The CDR3 nucleotides are TGTGCCAGCGTGCGGGGCAGGGGGCTATATGAAAAACTGTTTTTT. Amino acids: CASVRGRGLYEKLFF.

V usage is TRBV4-2 and J usage is TRBJ2-5; 7 bases align to TRBD2. The V and J ends lost 1 base and 5 bases, in that order; junction bases with no gene match: 7. CDR3 length equals 15 residues. Germline V gene data show CDR1 as LGHNA and CDR2 as YNFKEQ. Written as DNA, the CDR3 is TGTGCCAGCAGCCAAGCGGAAGGAGCGGGGGAGACCCAGTACTTC. Translated: CASSQAEGAGETQYF.

The chain links TRBV7-9 to TRBJ2-5; 7 bases are shared with TRBD1. CDR3 length: 17 residues. Germline-derived CDR1 and CDR2 are SEHNR and FQNEAQ (reference sequence). The ends lost 0 bases at V and 4 bases at J; junction bases unmatched: 11. The CDR3 spells CASSLAIDGDRGETQYF. For the CDR3, the DNA is TGTGCCAGCAGCTTAGCGATCGATGGGGACAGAGGAGAGACCCAGTACTTC.

The CDR3 sequence is CASSQGGQSAYEQYF. In DNA form, the CDR3 reads TGTGCCAGCAGCCAAGGCGGACAGTCGGCCTACGAGCAGTACTTC. The V call is TRBV4-2, the J call TRBJ2-7; D is possibly TRBD1 (6 bases). Germline V gene lookup returns CDR1 LGHNA and CDR2 YNFKEQ. The CDR3 loop spans 15 amino acids. V lost 1 base to trimming and J lost 2 bases, with 12 bases between them.

The chain recombines TRBV19 with TRBJ2-3; D possibly corresponds to TRBD2 (5 bases). The CDR3 has 14 amino acids. Germline lookup yields CDR1 LNHDA and CDR2 SQIVND (reference sequence). Trimming pared 4 bases from V and 1 base from J, leaving 9 bases between. The CDR3 DNA reads as TGTGCCAGTAGTAAAGCCGGGGGCACAGATACGCAGTATTTT. Translated, it gives CASSKAGGTDTQYF.

Note on this clone: A read error is possible here, since a much larger clone lies one base away. The chain has TRBV6-1 and TRBJ2-1; 9 bases fit TRBD2. V shed 2 bases and J 6 bases; nucleotides not matched to a gene: 5. Germline V gene data show CDR1 as MNHNS and CDR2 as SASEGT. The CDR3 runs to 15 residues. CDR3 in DNA: TGTGCCAGCAGTGAACCAGCGGGAGGAAGCAATGAGCAGTTCTTC. This gives the protein CASSEPAGGSNEQFF.

This sequence joins TRBV28 and TRBJ2-6; D ambiguous. The germline V gene has CDR1 MDHEN and CDR2 SYDVKM. The CDR3 is 15 amino acids. V lost 6 bases, J lost 0 bases, and 9 bases lay in between. The CDR3 loop reads CASSSPPSGANVLTF. The CDR3 DNA is TGTGCCAGCAGCTCCCCCCCCTCTGGGGCCAACGTCCTGACTTTC.

This sequence joins TRBV7-2 and TRBJ1-5; maybe TRBD1 (6 bases). Trimming took 4 bases from V and 6 from J, leaving 16 bases between them. CDR3 size: 15 residues. Germline loops: CDR1 SGHTA, CDR2 FQGNSA. In DNA, the CDR3 is TGTGCCAGCAGCTCCTACAGGGTTTATGGTCAGCCCCAGCATTTT. This translates into CASSSYRVYGQPQHF.

The chain combines TRBV28 with TRBJ1-3; D possibly corresponds to TRBD1 (5 bases). CDR3 length equals 17 residues. The germline V and J ends were trimmed by 3 bases and 4 bases, with 19 bases remaining between them. CDR1 is MDHEN and CDR2 is SYDVKM in the germline V gene. The CDR3 is CASSFGGTETGGNTIYF. The CDR3 DNA sequence: TGTGCCAGCAGTTTTGGGGGGACCGAGACGGGAGGAAACACCATATATTTT.

The chain uses TRBV2 and TRBJ2-2; D unclear. This CDR3 spans 13 amino acids. Trimming took off 10 bases at V and 5 bases at J, with 14 bases between the two ends. CDR1 is SNHLY, CDR2 FYNNEI, per germline. The CDR3 loop is CATRYFQTGELFF. The CDR3 DNA is TGTGCCACCCGGTACTTCCAGACCGGGGAGCTGTTTTTT.

With respect to this clone: The sample contains more than one DNA sequence encoding this CDR3. The CDR3 nucleotides are TGTGCCAGCAGCGTAGACCGGGGATATGGCTACACCTTC. It is translated as CASSVDRGYGYTF. The V gene is TRBV9, the J gene TRBJ1-2; D is unclear. There are 13 residues in the CDR3. Germline assignment: CDR1 SGDLS and CDR2 YYNGEE. The V and J ends lost 0 bases and 5 bases respectively, with 8 bases between them.

The chain recombines TRBV18 with TRBJ1-1; D unresolved. Germline values: CDR1 KGHSH, CDR2 LQKENI. Trimming took 5 bases from V and 1 from J, leaving 8 bases between them. This CDR3 region has 13 residues. This CDR3 reads CASSFGQNTEAFF. DNA for the CDR3: TGTGCCAGCTCATTTGGGCAGAACACTGAAGCTTTCTTT.

The rearrangement joins TRBV2 to TRBJ1-1; D is possibly TRBD1 (5 bases). The germline V and J ends were trimmed by 2 bases and 11 bases, with 12 bases remaining between them. Per the germline V gene, CDR1 is SNHLY and CDR2 is FYNNEI. The CDR3 has 12 residues. Here the CDR3 reads CASSESGKGAFF. CDR3 nucleotide sequence: TGTGCCAGCAGTGAATCGGGGAAGGGGGCTTTCTTT.

The chain employs TRBV5-1 and TRBJ1-2; D perhaps matches TRBD1 (6 bases). V lost 0 bases to trimming and J lost 3 bases, with 12 bases between them. The CDR3 runs to 15 residues. Germline V gene lookup returns CDR1 SGHRS and CDR2 YFSETQ. The CDR3 DNA is TGCGCCAGCAGCTTGGCAAGGGGGTTGGACTATGGCTACACCTTC. This encodes CASSLARGLDYGYTF.

This chain connects TRBV7-2 to TRBJ2-1; D unresolved. The CDR3 has 13 residues. Germline V gene lookup returns CDR1 SGHTA and CDR2 FQGNSA. The V and J ends lost 7 bases and 5 bases respectively, with 12 bases between them. Here the CDR3 reads CASTQYYNNEQFF. The CDR3 nucleotides are TGTGCCAGCACCCAGTATTACAACAATGAGCAGTTCTTC.

The rearrangement uses TRBV29-1 and TRBJ2-5; 14 positions match TRBD2. V dropped 8 bases and J dropped 5; count of bases not matched to a gene: 10. Per germline, CDR1 SQVTM and CDR2 ANQGSEA. The CDR3 sequence is 15 residues long. The CDR3 here is CSIPGLAGVRETQYF. In DNA, the CDR3 is TGCAGCATTCCGGGACTAGCGGGAGTTAGGGAGACCCAGTACTTC.

The chain joins TRBV11-2 to TRBJ2-6; D is ambiguous. CDR3 length equals 16 residues. Germline V gene sequence: CDR1 SGHAT, CDR2 FQNNGV. Between the trimmed V and J ends, which lost 5 bases and 1 base, there was a span of 12 bases. The CDR3 reads CASSKGFGSGANVLTF. The CDR3 DNA is TGTGCCAGCAGCAAAGGGTTTGGATCTGGGGCCAACGTCCTGACTTTC.

This clone has a single count. The chain links TRBV9 to TRBJ2-5; D is ambiguous. Germline CDR1 and CDR2: SGDLS and YYNGEE. There are 16 residues in the CDR3. V was trimmed by 3 bases and J by 1 base, leaving 16 bases between them. Written as DNA, the CDR3 is TGTGCCAGCAGCGCGATGGTGTCAGAGCCCCAAGAGACCCAGTACTTC. It is translated as CASSAMVSEPQETQYF. The entire variable domain, with the rest obtained from reference TRBV9 and TRBJ2-5, is as follows: DSGVTQTPKHLITATGQRVTLRCSPRSGDLSVYWYQQSLDQGLQFLIQYYNGEERAKGNILERFSAQQFPDLHSELNLSSLELGDSALYFCASSAMVSEPQETQYFGPGTRLLVL.

The chain couples TRBV2 to TRBJ1-4; perhaps TRBD1 as D (5 bases). Looked up from germline, CDR1 is SNHLY and CDR2 is FYNNEI. This CDR3 is 14 amino acids long. Trimming removed 7 bases from V and 4 bases from J, with 13 bases in between. The CDR3 region is CASIGTRINEKLFF. The CDR3 DNA reads as TGTGCCAGCATCGGGACTCGTATTAATGAAAAACTGTTTTTT.

CDR3: CASSFSAASYEQYF. In DNA form, the CDR3 reads TGTGCCAGCAGTTTTTCAGCGGCCAGCTACGAGCAGTACTTC. The chain couples TRBV27 to TRBJ2-5; D perhaps matches TRBD2 (5 bases). The better agreement between TRBJ2-7 and the DNA end casts doubt on the J call. CDR1 MNHEY and CDR2 SMNVEV come from the germline V gene (reference sequence). There are 14 residues in the CDR3.

The chain carries TRBV10-3 and TRBJ1-5; D unresolved. With 3 bases removed from V and 0 bases from J, the gap between germline ends came to 6 bases. The CDR3 covers 14 residues. The germline gives CDR1 ENHRY, CDR2 SYGVKD. In DNA form, the CDR3 reads TGTGCCATCAGTGACGACTATAGCAATCAGCCCCAGCATTTT. Translation gives CAISDDYSNQPQHF.

The chain carries TRBV29-1 and TRBJ2-1; the match to TRBD2 covers 8 bases. V lost 6 bases to trimming and J lost 8 bases; unmatched junction nucleotides: 9. Germline lookup yields CDR1 SQVTM and CDR2 ANQGSEA. This CDR3 spans 13 amino acids. As DNA, the CDR3 is TGCAGCGTCGGGAGGGACCCTACGGATGAGCAGTTCTTC. It is translated as CSVGRDPTDEQFF.

This sequence joins TRBV5-4 and TRBJ2-1, with D perhaps matching TRBD2 (5 bases). The CDR3 consists of 14 residues. Trimming left V 0 bases short and J 9 bases short, with 13 bases between. Germline assignment: CDR1 SGHNT and CDR2 YYREEE (reference sequence). CDR3 loop: CASSLGELAAEQFF. The CDR3 region has the DNA TGTGCCAGCAGCTTGGGGGAGCTAGCAGCTGAGCAGTTCTTC.

The gene calls are TRBV11-3 and TRBJ2-1, with D uncertain. This CDR3 has 14 amino acids. Germline CDR1 and CDR2: SGHNT and YENEEA. With 3 bases removed from V and 5 bases from J, the gap between germline ends came to 11 bases. The CDR3 sequence: CASSFGNLHNEQFF. The CDR3 coding sequence is TGTGCCAGCAGCTTTGGGAACCTTCACAATGAGCAGTTCTTC.

Here the CDR3 reads CASSQVLAGANEQFF. The CDR3 bases are TGTGCCAGCAGCCAGGTGCTAGCGGGCGCCAATGAGCAGTTCTTC. The V call is TRBV7-3, the J call TRBJ2-1; 8 bases agree with TRBD2. CDR3 size: 15 residues. V was clipped by 5 bases and J by 6 bases; unmatched bases: 9. In germline, CDR1 is SGHTA, CDR2 FQGTGA.

In this sample, this clone turned up many times. The CDR3 DNA sequence: TGTGCCAGCAGTTCCCCTAGCGGGAGAGGAGATACGCAGTATTTT. Translation gives CASSSPSGRGDTQYF. The J gene is TRBJ2-3, the V gene TRBV28, with 10 nucleotides matching TRBD2. CDR1 is MDHEN, CDR2 SYDVKM, per germline. Trimming removed 4 bases from V and 5 bases from J; junction bases left unmatched: 6. CDR3 length: 15 residues.

The V and J genes are TRBV7-3 and TRBJ2-2, with TRBD2 identical over 8 bases. With 1 base clipped from V and 1 base from J, the junction kept 2 bases outside the gene matches. CDR3 length: 16 residues. Germline lookup yields CDR1 SGHTA and CDR2 FQGTGA. This chain's CDR3 is CASSLNAGGNTGELFF. CDR3 nucleotides: TGTGCCAGCAGCTTAAATGCGGGAGGGAACACCGGGGAGCTGTTTTTT. Variable domain in full (rest from reference TRBV7-3 and TRBJ2-2): GAGVSQTPSNKVTEKGKYVELRCDPISGHTALYWYRQSLGQGPEFLIYFQGTGAADDSGLPNDRFFAVRPEGSVSTLKIQRTERGDSAVYLCASSLNAGGNTGELFFGEGSRLTVL.

In this sample, this clone turned up once. The chain links TRBV11-2 to TRBJ1-5; 11 bases agree with TRBD1. CDR1 SGHAT and CDR2 FQNNGV come from the germline V gene. The V gene end was trimmed by 5 bases and the J gene end by 6 bases; junction bases not matched to a gene: 6. This CDR3 region has 15 residues. The CDR3 DNA follows: TGTGCCAGCAGCCGCGGGACAGGGGGTTTTCAGCCCCAGCATTTT. It specifies CASSRGTGGFQPQHF.